Below are 20 T cell receptor beta chains sequenced from a single sample in a study of cytomegalovirus exposure and HLA in healthy donors. Data came from immunoSEQ multiplex PCR; TCRdb stores just in-frame clones and leaves some out. The sample lists around 150,000 clones; about 90% were seen once. The sequenced sample consisted of PBMCs. Receptors were obtained from a woman aged 18-29 years in good health and CMV-seropositive.

The chain employs TRBV10-1 and TRBJ2-7; no clear D gene. The CDR3 length is 14 residues. The germline V and J ends were trimmed by 6 bases and 0 bases, with 12 bases remaining between them. The germline gives CDR1 WNHNN, CDR2 SYGVQD (reference sequence). CDR3 sequence reads: CASSPELPSYEQYF. In DNA form, the CDR3 reads TGCGCCAGCAGCCCGGAGCTTCCCTCCTACGAGCAGTACTTC.

The V and J genes are TRBV7-8 and TRBJ2-3, with 7 bases matching TRBD2. The CDR3 runs 16 residues. Germline V gene data show CDR1 as SGHVS and CDR2 as FQNEAQ. Trimming removed 5 bases from V and 5 bases from J; junction bases left unmatched: 13. The CDR3, as DNA: TGTGCCAGCAGCCCCCGCCTGGCGGGAGTGGGAGATACGCAGTATTTT. This sequence encodes CASSPRLAGVGDTQYF.

This chain joins TRBV23-1 and TRBJ2-7; 9 bases line up with TRBD1. TRBV23-1 is designated an ORF whose function remains uncertain. V lost 2 bases and J lost 6; bases outside the gene matches: 11. The CDR3 totals 16 residues. The CDR3 loop is CASSQPCRDRECEQYF. The CDR3 DNA reads TGCGCCAGCAGTCAACCGTGCCGGGACAGGGAATGCGAGCAGTACTTC.

The V gene is TRBV7-8, the J gene TRBJ1-1, with D possibly TRBD1 on 6 matching bases. The CDR3 extends over 14 amino acids. V shed 6 bases and J shed 3 bases, with 14 bases lying between them. CDR1 SGHVS and CDR2 FQNEAQ come from the germline V gene. The CDR3 coding sequence is TGTGCCAGCAGACTAACAGGGACCGACACTGAAGCTTTCTTT. It encodes CASRLTGTDTEAFF.

This clone has just one count. This chain joins TRBV11-2 and TRBJ1-2; 9 bases align to TRBD1. Germline V lookup: CDR1 SGHAT, CDR2 FQNNGV. V was clipped by 5 bases and J by 4 bases; unmatched bases: 5. The CDR3 contains 14 residues. The CDR3 DNA reads as TGTGCCAGCAGCCCCGGACAGGGGAGCTATGGCTACACCTTC. It yields the protein CASSPGQGSYGYTF.

The chain's CDR3 is CASSADPGTKTGELFF. CDR3 coding DNA: TGTGCCAGCAGTGCAGATCCCGGGACAAAGACCGGGGAGCTGTTTTTT. The chain combines TRBV27 with TRBJ2-2, with a tentative D call TRBD1 (6 bases). Germline CDR1 is MNHEY and CDR2 is SMNVEV (reference sequence). The CDR3 is 16 residues long. Trimming left V 5 bases short and J 5 bases short, with 18 bases between.

The chain combines TRBV10-2 with TRBJ2-5, with a tentative D call TRBD2 (5 bases). This CDR3 has 14 residues. Per the germline V gene, CDR1 is WSHSY and CDR2 is SAAADI. V was shortened by 2 bases and J by 3 bases, with 10 bases between the two germline ends. The CDR3 bases are TGCGCCAGCAGTGAGACGGGGATGGAAGAGACCCAGTACTTC. This gives the protein CASSETGMEETQYF.

The chain links TRBV5-1 to TRBJ2-1; 9 nucleotides line up with TRBD2. Losses at the gene ends were 7 bases for V and 4 bases for J; bases not matched to a gene: 12. Germline V gene lookup returns CDR1 SGHRS and CDR2 YFSETQ. The CDR3 is made up of 16 amino acids. DNA of the CDR3: TGCGCCAGCGCAGCCGGTGGGAGCGGGAGGTACAATGAGCAGTTCTTC. It translates to CASAAGGSGRYNEQFF.

CDR3 DNA sequence: TGCGCCAGCAGTGAGTCGCCCTTTGGTGGGAGGGGCACAGATACGCAGTATTTT. Its protein product is CASSESPFGGRGTDTQYF. This rearrangement joins TRBV10-2 to TRBJ2-3; 7 bases match TRBD2. Germline assignment: CDR1 WSHSY and CDR2 SAAADI. Trimming cost V 0 bases and J 1 base; bases outside gene matches: 10. The CDR3 extends over 18 amino acids.

The chain carries TRBV6-1 and TRBJ2-7; 13 nucleotides match TRBD2. Germline V gene sequence: CDR1 MNHNS, CDR2 SASEGT. V lost 7 bases and J lost 7; bases outside the gene matches: 7. The CDR3 spans 14 residues. The CDR3 bases are TGTGCCAGCACTGGACTAGCGGGGGTGCTGGAGCAGTACTTC. Translated, it gives CASTGLAGVLEQYF.

This clone has a single count. The gene calls are TRBV7-8 and TRBJ2-7, with D unresolved. V shed 2 bases and J shed 0 bases, with 14 bases lying between them. The CDR3 has 16 residues. CDR1 is SGHVS, CDR2 FQNEAQ, per germline. CDR3 sequence: CASSLSLALSSYEQYF. The CDR3 DNA is TGTGCCAGCAGCTTATCGTTAGCCCTAAGCTCCTACGAGCAGTACTTC.

This clone appeared a single time. V usage is TRBV11-2 and J usage is TRBJ2-1; TRBD2 aligns across 11 bases. Looked up from germline, CDR1 is SGHAT and CDR2 is FQNNGV. The CDR3 length is 14 residues. With V trimmed by 6 bases and J by 5 bases, 3 bases remained unmatched. The CDR3 bases are TGTGCCAGCAGACGACTAGCGGGACACAATGAGCAGTTCTTC. It specifies CASRRLAGHNEQFF.

V usage is TRBV11-2 and J usage is TRBJ1-1; 7 bases match TRBD1. The CDR3 has 15 residues. The ends lost 4 bases at V and 6 bases at J; junction bases unmatched: 11. Germline V CDR1 and CDR2: SGHAT, FQNNGV. The CDR3 sequence is CASSSPAGGRPEAFF. CDR3 coding DNA: TGTGCCAGCAGCTCCCCCGCAGGGGGACGCCCTGAAGCTTTCTTT.

The chain uses TRBV28 and TRBJ2-2, with 13 nucleotides matching TRBD2. The CDR3 totals 15 residues. The trim removed 0 bases at V and 8 bases at J, leaving 0 bases unmatched. Per the germline V gene, CDR1 is MDHEN and CDR2 is SYDVKM. Written as DNA, the CDR3 is TGTGCCAGCAGTTTATGGACTAGCGGGAGGGGGGAGCTGTTTTTT. The encoded protein is CASSLWTSGRGELFF.

CDR3 sequence reads: CASSELPSGGFEQYF. As DNA, the CDR3 is TGTGCCAGCAGTGAGCTTCCTAGCGGGGGTTTCGAGCAGTACTTC. The V gene is TRBV6-1, the J gene TRBJ2-7; 10 bases are a match to TRBD2. Germline trimming cut 3 bases from V and 6 bases from J; bases unmatched to any gene: 8. The CDR3 sequence is 15 residues long. Germline V lookup: CDR1 MNHNS, CDR2 SASEGT.

The CDR3 nucleotides read TGTGCCAGCAGCTTAATGGACAGGGCTCAGCCCCAGCATTTT. Its translation is CASSLMDRAQPQHF. V and J are TRBV7-2 and TRBJ1-5, with 8 positions matching TRBD1. The germline V gene encodes CDR1 SGHTA and CDR2 FQGNSA. The CDR3 totals 14 residues. V gave up 2 bases and J gave up 6 bases; unmatched junction bases: 3.

The chain is built from TRBV18 and TRBJ2-3, with 9 bases aligning to TRBD1. The germline V gene has CDR1 KGHSH and CDR2 LQKENI. V dropped 3 bases and J dropped 2; count of bases not matched to a gene: 3. The CDR3 runs to 15 residues. In DNA, the CDR3 is TGTGCCAGCTCACCGACAGGGGGTTACACAGATACGCAGTATTTT. It encodes CASSPTGGYTDTQYF.

This chain joins TRBV5-8 and TRBJ2-5, with 8 bases that match TRBD1. The germline CDR1 and CDR2 sequences are SGHTS and YDEGEE. This CDR3 has 15 amino acids. V gave up 1 base and J gave up 6 bases; unmatched junction bases: 8. This chain's CDR3 is CASSLKDGQGKTQYF. The CDR3 nucleotides are TGTGCCAGCAGCTTGAAGGACGGACAGGGAAAGACCCAGTACTTC.

The chain is built from TRBV6-5 and TRBJ1-5; perhaps TRBD1 as D (6 bases). V gave up 6 bases and J gave up 0 bases, with 12 bases separating them. Germline V gene sequence: CDR1 MNHEY, CDR2 SVGAGI. The CDR3 is 15 amino acids. CDR3 in DNA: TGTGCCAGCAGACGGTCCAGGGGTAGCAATCAGCCCCAGCATTTT. This gives the protein CASRRSRGSNQPQHF.

V is TRBV28 and J is TRBJ2-7; 12 bases are shared with TRBD2. The germline CDR1 and CDR2 sequences are MDHEN and SYDVKM. The CDR3 is 18 residues long. V was pared by 3 bases and J by 0 bases, with 9 bases of the junction left unmatched. In DNA form, the CDR3 reads TGTGCCAGCAGTTTGTCAGGACTAGCGGGACTCAGCTCCTACGAGCAGTACTTC. It yields the protein CASSLSGLAGLSSYEQYF.